The rows below give T cell receptor beta chains drawn from one sample of a study of early T cells in non-severe SARS-CoV-2 infection. Using its own MiXCR run on the 5' RACE reads, TCRdb lists one record per CDR3 protein. The table shows tens of thousands of distinct CDR3 sequences, with approximately 5.8% occurring only once. Sample: whole blood. These receptors came from an adult who was a healthcare worker with PCR-confirmed SARS-CoV-2 infection or an uninfected control (not recorded which). Each CDR3 is given with its conserved first and last residue. The order of the fields is D gene, V gene, clone size, J gene, CDR3 DNA, CDR3 protein. A D gene is named only where the DNA matches it firmly. Clone size is given for some rows only: seen once, a few or many times, or a class if the clone is expanded.

d_call: TRBD2; v_call: TRBV4-1; clone_size: many; j_call: TRBJ2-1; cdr3_nt: TGCGCCAGCAGCCGGACTAGCGGGAGGGCCCGATCTGCCGATGAGCAGTTCTTC; cdr3_aa: CASSRTSGRARSADEQFF
d_call: .; v_call: TRBV30; clone_size: many; j_call: TRBJ2-3; cdr3_nt: TGTGCCTGGAGTGCGGGCAACCGCTTAACTACTAGCACAGATACGCAGTATTTT; cdr3_aa: CAWSAGNRLTTSTDTQYF
d_call: TRBD2; v_call: TRBV29-1; clone_size: many; j_call: TRBJ2-1; cdr3_nt: TGCAGCGTTGAACGGACTAGCGGGTTGCTTTACAATGAGCAGTTCTTC; cdr3_aa: CSVERTSGLLYNEQFF
d_call: .; v_call: TRBV5-1; clone_size: many; j_call: TRBJ2-1; cdr3_nt: TGCGCCAGCAGCTTCGGGCAACCGATAGGCAATGAGCAGTTCTTC; cdr3_aa: CASSFGQPIGNEQFF
d_call: .; v_call: TRBV12-3/TRBV12-4; clone_size: many; j_call: TRBJ2-5; cdr3_nt: TGTGCCAGCGGCGTTTCGGCAGTGAGTCAAGAGACCCAGTACTTC; cdr3_aa: CASGVSAVSQETQYF
d_call: .; v_call: TRBV12-3/TRBV12-4; clone_size: many; j_call: TRBJ1-1; cdr3_nt: TGTGCCAGCAGGAGAGGTGGCCGGCCGGCTTTCTTT; cdr3_aa: CASRRGGRPAFF
d_call: .; v_call: TRBV10-3; clone_size: many; j_call: TRBJ2-5; cdr3_nt: TGTGCCATCAGTCCCCCAGGGGAGGAGACCCAGTACTTC; cdr3_aa: CAISPPGEETQYF
d_call: TRBD2; v_call: TRBV5-1; clone_size: many; j_call: TRBJ2-5; cdr3_nt: TGCGCCAGCAGCCGCCCCACAACTAGCGGGAGGGCTCAAGAGACCCAGTACTTC; cdr3_aa: CASSRPTTSGRAQETQYF
d_call: .; v_call: TRBV19; clone_size: .; j_call: TRBJ2-2; cdr3_nt: TGTGCCAGTAGTATAGGAACCGGGGAGCTGTTTTTT; cdr3_aa: CASSIGTGELFF
d_call: TRBD2; v_call: TRBV5-4; clone_size: .; j_call: TRBJ2-2; cdr3_nt: TGTGCCAGCAGCTTGGGGGGGACTAGCGGCACCGGGGAGCTGTTTTTT; cdr3_aa: CASSLGGTSGTGELFF
d_call: TRBD2; v_call: TRBV10-3; clone_size: .; j_call: TRBJ2-1; cdr3_nt: TGTGCCATCAGTGAAGGAGCGGGAGTGGGTGAGCAGTTCTTC; cdr3_aa: CAISEGAGVGEQFF
d_call: TRBD2; v_call: TRBV7-2; clone_size: many; j_call: TRBJ2-7; cdr3_nt: TGTGCCAGCAGCTTGGGACTAGCGGGACTCTCCTACGAGCAGTACTTC; cdr3_aa: CASSLGLAGLSYEQYF
d_call: TRBD1; v_call: TRBV4-2; clone_size: many; j_call: TRBJ1-5; cdr3_nt: TGTGCCAGCAGCCAAACACAACAGGGGTTTAGTCAGCCCCAGCATTTT; cdr3_aa: CASSQTQQGFSQPQHF
d_call: TRBD1; v_call: TRBV7-2; clone_size: few; j_call: TRBJ1-5; cdr3_nt: TGTGCCAGCAGCTGGCGTACAGGGGGCAATCAGCCCCAGCATTTT; cdr3_aa: CASSWRTGGNQPQHF
d_call: .; v_call: TRBV12-3/TRBV12-4; clone_size: medium-sized; j_call: TRBJ2-2; cdr3_nt: TGTGCCAGCAGGTTGGCGGGGCTGGCAACCGGGGAGCTGTTTTTT; cdr3_aa: CASRLAGLATGELFF
d_call: .; v_call: TRBV20-1; clone_size: many; j_call: TRBJ2-3; cdr3_nt: TGCAGTGCTGCCGGTGAGGGGCTTACAGATACGCAGTATTTT; cdr3_aa: CSAAGEGLTDTQYF
d_call: TRBD2; v_call: TRBV7-2; clone_size: many; j_call: TRBJ2-5; cdr3_nt: TGTGCCAGCAGCTATAGCGGGAGGATCCAAGAGACCCAGTACTTC; cdr3_aa: CASSYSGRIQETQYF
d_call: TRBD1; v_call: TRBV12-3/TRBV12-4; clone_size: many; j_call: TRBJ2-7; cdr3_nt: TGTGCCAGCAAGGGACTCCGGGACAGGGAGTTGGGCGAGCAGTACTTC; cdr3_aa: CASKGLRDRELGEQYF
d_call: .; v_call: TRBV20-1; clone_size: many; j_call: TRBJ2-5; cdr3_nt: TGCAGTGTCCCTCACCAAGAGACCCAGTACTTC; cdr3_aa: CSVPHQETQYF
d_call: .; v_call: TRBV5-1; clone_size: many; j_call: TRBJ2-3; cdr3_nt: TGCGCCAGCACCCTGGAGGGTACAGATACGCAGTATTTT; cdr3_aa: CASTLEGTDTQYF
d_call: .; v_call: TRBV7-9; clone_size: many; j_call: TRBJ1-1; cdr3_nt: TGTGCCAGCAGCTCTGGGGTAAGGATGAACACTGAAGCTTTCTTT; cdr3_aa: CASSSGVRMNTEAFF
d_call: .; v_call: TRBV7-9; clone_size: .; j_call: TRBJ2-1; cdr3_nt: TGTGCCAGCAGCGCACACAATGAGCAGTTCTTT; cdr3_aa: CASSAHNEQFF
d_call: .; v_call: TRBV5-1; clone_size: many; j_call: TRBJ2-5; cdr3_nt: TGCGCCAGCAGCTTGCCCGGGGGAGAGACCCAGTACTTC; cdr3_aa: CASSLPGGETQYF
d_call: .; v_call: TRBV20-1; clone_size: many; j_call: TRBJ2-1; cdr3_nt: TGCAGTGCTAGGGGGACTGTCGACAATGAGCAGTTCTTC; cdr3_aa: CSARGTVDNEQFF
d_call: .; v_call: TRBV5-1; clone_size: many; j_call: TRBJ2-3; cdr3_nt: TGCGCCAGCAGCTTGGGCCGAATCTCTAGCACAGATACGCAGTATTTT; cdr3_aa: CASSLGRISSTDTQYF
d_call: TRBD2; v_call: TRBV12-3/TRBV12-4; clone_size: many; j_call: TRBJ2-7; cdr3_nt: TGTGCCAGCAGTTTGGGTCCTAGCGGTTTTGCGCAGTACTTC; cdr3_aa: CASSLGPSGFAQYF
d_call: TRBD1; v_call: TRBV7-2; clone_size: many; j_call: TRBJ2-7; cdr3_nt: TGTGCCAGCAGCCAACAGGGGGGCAAAGCCTACGAGCAGTACTTC; cdr3_aa: CASSQQGGKAYEQYF